This is a list of T cell receptor beta chains from one sample in a study of cytomegalovirus exposure and HLA in healthy donors. The table came from immunoSEQ multiplex PCR; TCRdb's copy has only in-frame clones and leaves some out. The sample yields approximately 160,000 clones, around 80% seen once. Sequences were obtained from PBMCs. Source of these receptors: a woman in her thirties or forties in good health and CMV-seropositive. Each CDR3 is given with its conserved first and last residue. A D gene is named only where the DNA matches it firmly. Clone size appears in some rows only: once, few, many, or a class for an expanded clone.

TRBJ1-6,.,TRBD1,TRBV7-2,TGTGCCAGCAGCTTCAGGGACAGGAGCTCCTATAATTCACCCCTCCACTTT,CASSFRDRSSYNSPLHF
TRBJ1-4,.,.,TRBV19,TGTGCCAGTAGTCCCCAAATGGACAGCTCTGCAACTAATGAAAAACTGTTTTTT,CASSPQMDSSATNEKLFF
TRBJ1-3,.,.,TRBV10-1,TGCGCCAGCCCAATCGACAGGAGCTCTGGAAACACCATATATTTT,CASPIDRSSGNTIYF
TRBJ2-2,few,TRBD2,TRBV5-6,TGTGCCAGCAGCTTGGTGCGGGGGGGCCTCAGGGAGCTGTTTTTT,CASSLVRGGLRELFF
TRBJ1-1,.,TRBD1,TRBV27,TGTGCCAGCAGAATACAGGGGGCCGGAGTCACTGAAGCTTTCTTT,CASRIQGAGVTEAFF
TRBJ1-4,.,.,TRBV7-8,TGTGCCAGCAGATCCACTGTTAATGAAAAACTGTTTTTT,CASRSTVNEKLFF
TRBJ2-5,.,TRBD2,TRBV4-1,TGCGCCAGCAGCCAAGATCTTCTTCGGACTAGGTGGTCCCAGTACTTC,CASSQDLLRTRWSQYF
TRBJ2-5,.,TRBD2,TRBV28,TGTGCCAGCGGCCCTCTAGCGGGGACGTATCAAGAGACCCAGTACTTC,CASGPLAGTYQETQYF
TRBJ2-3,.,TRBD1,TRBV5-1,TGCGCCAGCAGCTTGGGTCCTCCGGGACAGGGGACAGATACGCAGTATTTT,CASSLGPPGQGTDTQYF
TRBJ2-5,.,.,TRBV7-9,TGTGCCAGCAGCATAACAGGCGGACAAGAGACCCAGTACTTC,CASSITGGQETQYF
TRBJ1-2,.,.,TRBV4-3,TGCGCCAGCAGCCAAGTCGCCAGTACTAACTATGGCTACACCTTC,CASSQVASTNYGYTF
TRBJ1-1,.,.,TRBV18,TGTGCCAGCTCACGAGTGCAGGGTTTTGAAGCTTTCTTT,CASSRVQGFEAFF
TRBJ1-4,.,.,TRBV27,TGTGCCAGCAAGGGTGCGGGGGCAGAAACTAATGAAAAACTGTTTTTT,CASKGAGAETNEKLFF
TRBJ2-4,.,TRBD2,TRBV10-3,TGTGCCATCAGTGAGAGTTCGGGACTAGCGGGGGGAAACAGTCAGTACTTC,CAISESSGLAGGNSQYF
TRBJ2-7,.,TRBD1,TRBV30,TGTGCCTTTCGACAGGGGGTCCACGAGCAGTACTTC,CAFRQGVHEQYF
TRBJ1-2,.,TRBD1,TRBV13,TGTGCCAGCTCGGACAGGGGCTTCTATGGCTACACCTTC,CASSDRGFYGYTF
TRBJ1-6,.,TRBD1,TRBV27,TGTGCCAGCAGGGGACAGGGGTATAATTCACCCCTCCACTTT,CASRGQGYNSPLHF
TRBJ1-1,.,TRBD1,TRBV7-8,TGTGCCAGCAGCTCTCGACAGGGCACTGAAGCTTTCTTT,CASSSRQGTEAFF
TRBJ2-5,.,TRBD2,TRBV5-6,TGTGCCAGCAGCTTTAGCGGGGGGGAAGAGACCCAGTACTTC,CASSFSGGEETQYF
TRBJ1-2,.,.,TRBV27,TGTGCCAGCGGCCAGTCCGGGACATCTTACTATGGCTACACCTTC,CASGQSGTSYYGYTF
TRBJ1-1,.,.,TRBV5-1,TGCGCCAGCAGGGCTGAGGTCCGGAACACTGAAGCTTTCTTT,CASRAEVRNTEAFF
TRBJ2-7,.,.,TRBV29-1,TGCAGCGTGATGACAGGCTCCTACGAGCAGTACTTC,CSVMTGSYEQYF
TRBJ1-1,few,TRBD1,TRBV4-2,TGTGCCAGCAGCCATGTAACAGGGGGCGCAAGCACTGAAGCTTTCTTT,CASSHVTGGASTEAFF
TRBJ1-2,.,TRBD1,TRBV6-6,TGTGCCAGCAGTCCGACAGGGGGCTATGGCTACACCTTC,CASSPTGGYGYTF
TRBJ1-3,few,TRBD1,TRBV10-3,TGTGCCGCCAGGACAGGGGGAGGAAACACCATATATTTT,CAARTGGGNTIYF
TRBJ1-1,once,.,TRBV5-4,TGTGCCAGCAGCTGGAAGAGGGACACTGAAGCTTTCTTT,CASSWKRDTEAFF
TRBJ2-3,.,TRBD1,TRBV7-9,TGTTCCAGCAGCCGGCAACAACCAGGGACAGGGACGGGAGATACGCAGTATTTT,CSSSRQQPGTGTGDTQYF
TRBJ1-6,few,.,TRBV5-8,TGTGCCAGCAGCTTGGAGGGGGGGGCGCGTTCACCCCTCCACTTT,CASSLEGGARSPLHF
TRBJ2-3,.,.,TRBV13,TGTGCCAGCAACAGGTTTCGGGCAGATACGCAGTATTTT,CASNRFRADTQYF
TRBJ1-4,.,TRBD1,TRBV9,TGTGCCAGCAGCGTAGCTGCAGGGGGCGCGGGGAGTGAAAAACTGTTTTTT,CASSVAAGGAGSEKLFF
TRBJ1-4,.,.,TRBV5-1,TGCGCCAGCAGCTTTGGGCCAGCAACTAATGAAAAACTGTTTTTT,CASSFGPATNEKLFF
TRBJ1-3,.,.,TRBV5-1,TGCGCCAGCAGCTTAGTATTCCCCCAAATGGGGCCTGGAAACACCATATATTTT,CASSLVFPQMGPGNTIYF
TRBJ2-5,.,.,TRBV25-1,TGTGCCAGCAGTGAATTTATGGTCGGGGGAAGGGAGACCCAGTACTTC,CASSEFMVGGRETQYF
TRBJ1-1,.,.,TRBV19,TGTGCCAGTAGTATTAGTAATGTGAACACTGAAGCTTTCTTT,CASSISNVNTEAFF
TRBJ2-1,.,.,TRBV7-9,TGTGCCAGCAGCTCGTCCGGTGAGCAGTTCTTC,CASSSSGEQFF
TRBJ1-2,few,.,TRBV6-1,TGTGCCAGCAGTGAATCTATTGGACTTTCAAGTGGCTACACCTTC,CASSESIGLSSGYTF
TRBJ2-1,once,TRBD1,TRBV7-8,TGTGCCAGCAGCTCAGCCGGGACAGGGAGGGATGAGCAGTTCTTC,CASSSAGTGRDEQFF
TRBJ2-1,.,.,TRBV11-2,TGTGCCAGCAGCTCCCCCCAAGCGGGTTTCCCACGGAATGAGCAGTTCTTC,CASSSPQAGFPRNEQFF
TRBJ1-1,.,.,TRBV5-1,TGCGCCAGCAGCCTCGGGGGTTCAACTGAAGCTTTCTTT,CASSLGGSTEAFF
TRBJ2-2,.,TRBD1,TRBV5-1,TGCGCCAGCAGCTTGAACAGGGGCACCGGGGAGCTGTTTTTT,CASSLNRGTGELFF
TRBJ2-2,.,.,TRBV6-1,TGTGCCAGCAGTGTCTACCAGGAGGGCTCCGGGGAGCTGTTTTTT,CASSVYQEGSGELFF
TRBJ2-1,.,TRBD2,TRBV2,TGTGCCAGCAGCGAGTTTAGCGGGGGGTCCAATGAGCAGTTCTTC,CASSEFSGGSNEQFF
TRBJ2-2,.,.,TRBV4-3,TGCGCCAGCAGCCAGAGGTTGTACGGGGAGCTGTTTTTT,CASSQRLYGELFF
TRBJ1-5,.,.,TRBV6-1,TGTGCCAGCAGTGAAGTTCGGGTTCCCCAGCCCCAGCATTTT,CASSEVRVPQPQHF
TRBJ2-5,few,.,TRBV5-1,TGCGCCAGCAGCTTGACGACTTTTCAAGAGACCCAGTACTTC,CASSLTTFQETQYF
TRBJ2-3,.,.,TRBV9,TGTGCCAGCAGCGTAGCTACCTGGGATACGCAGTATTTT,CASSVATWDTQYF
TRBJ2-7,.,TRBD2,TRBV27,TGTGCCAGCAGCCTGGGGGGAGGGAGCTCCTACGAGCAGTACTTC,CASSLGGGSSYEQYF